These T cell receptor beta chains were read from a single sample in a study of regulatory T cells in long-lasting Graves disease. TCRdb reprocessed the multiplex PCR reads via MiXCR and lists one record per CDR3 protein. The repertoire holds some 350,000 distinct CDR3 sequences, with about 17% as singletons. A further study also used this sample, focusing on T cells in Graves' hyperthyroidism and ophthalmopathy.

The sequenced sample was peripheral blood mononuclear cells (PBMCs), obtained at new diagnosis, from a patient treated with antithyroid drugs. These receptors were collected from a woman aged 18-29 years with Graves disease. Each CDR3 is given with its conserved first and last residue. The order of the fields is D gene, J gene, V gene, CDR3 protein. A D gene is named only where the DNA matches it firmly.

D: TRBD1
J: TRBJ2-7
V: TRBV2
CDR3: CASGRVPGQGGREQYF

D: .
J: TRBJ2-7
V: TRBV18
CDR3: CASSRERSSGEQYF

D: TRBD1
J: TRBJ1-2
V: TRBV12-3/TRBV12-4
CDR3: CASSSDETGGAFYYGYTF

D: .
J: TRBJ2-1
V: TRBV6-2/TRBV6-3
CDR3: CASSEEASSYNEQFF

D: TRBD1
J: TRBJ2-7
V: TRBV2
CDR3: CASSETRTGTEQYF

D: TRBD1
J: TRBJ2-7
V: TRBV2
CDR3: CASSAGGQGYEQYF

D: TRBD2
J: TRBJ2-5
V: TRBV9
CDR3: CASSATSGAETQYF

D: .
J: TRBJ2-7
V: TRBV14
CDR3: CASSQLEISYEQYF

D: TRBD2
J: TRBJ2-7
V: TRBV20-1
CDR3: CSARGDTSGAYEQYF

D: TRBD1
J: TRBJ1-5
V: TRBV12-3/TRBV12-4
CDR3: CASSKGGFNQPQHF

D: .
J: TRBJ1-2
V: TRBV28
CDR3: CASSFQSATTGYTF

D: .
J: TRBJ1-1
V: TRBV30
CDR3: CAWTRGGGGNTEAFF

D: .
J: TRBJ2-2
V: TRBV6-1
CDR3: CASSFSPGHQNTGELFF

D: TRBD1
J: TRBJ1-3
V: TRBV5-1
CDR3: CASSLDGTGGPSSGNTIYF

D: TRBD2
J: TRBJ2-1
V: TRBV7-2
CDR3: CASSRGLAGAEQFF

D: .
J: TRBJ2-3
V: TRBV7-2
CDR3: CASSLEAGAGSDTQYF

D: TRBD1
J: TRBJ1-1
V: TRBV7-2
CDR3: CASSLTGTGVFTEAFF

D: .
J: TRBJ2-3
V: TRBV20-1
CDR3: CSARDQGVRTDTQYF

D: .
J: TRBJ1-1
V: TRBV12-3/TRBV12-4
CDR3: CASSLFTEAFF

D: .
J: TRBJ1-2
V: TRBV30
CDR3: CAWSAGEGLYGYTF

D: .
J: TRBJ2-2
V: TRBV7-3
CDR3: CASSLGFGLHGGGELFF

D: .
J: TRBJ1-6
V: TRBV11-2
CDR3: CASSALRQGNSPLHF

D: TRBD2
J: TRBJ2-2
V: TRBV28
CDR3: CASTQSGKSSTGELFF

D: .
J: TRBJ2-1
V: TRBV11-1
CDR3: CASSLDFGVYNEQFF

D: TRBD2
J: TRBJ2-5
V: TRBV18
CDR3: CASSPLAGEAETQYF

D: .
J: TRBJ2-7
V: TRBV4-1
CDR3: CASSQDASYEQYF

D: .
J: TRBJ1-1
V: TRBV6-1
CDR3: CASSELGLEAFF

D: .
J: TRBJ1-5
V: TRBV19
CDR3: CASSIVISNQPQHF

D: TRBD1
J: TRBJ1-5
V: TRBV13
CDR3: CASSLAVQGHQPQHF

D: TRBD2
J: TRBJ2-1
V: TRBV6-1
CDR3: CATRSLAGAYNEQFF

D: .
J: TRBJ2-4
V: TRBV20-1
CDR3: CSAGAVRGAKNIQYF

D: .
J: TRBJ2-2
V: TRBV27
CDR3: CASSLSGWPVAGGNTGELFF

D: .
J: TRBJ1-3
V: TRBV6-2/TRBV6-3
CDR3: CASSYSTRNTIYF

D: .
J: TRBJ1-5
V: TRBV7-2
CDR3: CASSLTLRQPQHF

D: .
J: TRBJ1-5
V: TRBV24-1
CDR3: CATTSRLDGDNQPQHF

D: .
J: TRBJ2-7
V: TRBV18
CDR3: CASPGGGAKIYEQYF

D: .
J: TRBJ2-5
V: TRBV5-6
CDR3: CASSPHASPETQYF

D: .
J: TRBJ2-7
V: TRBV20-1
CDR3: CSARGAGREQYF

D: .
J: TRBJ1-4
V: TRBV6-1
CDR3: CASSPVGAQEKLFF

D: .
J: TRBJ1-5
V: TRBV2
CDR3: CASSEFYSNQPQHF

D: TRBD1
J: TRBJ1-3
V: TRBV5-1
CDR3: CASSLEPGQGLGSGNTIYF

D: .
J: TRBJ1-2
V: TRBV19
CDR3: CASSTKHRGYGYTF

D: TRBD2
J: TRBJ2-3
V: TRBV30
CDR3: CAWSVAGGPSGDTQYF

D: .
J: TRBJ1-6
V: TRBV6-2/TRBV6-3
CDR3: CASSYSADYNSPLHF

D: .
J: TRBJ1-2
V: TRBV7-9
CDR3: CASSSGQTLYGYTF

D: .
J: TRBJ2-1
V: TRBV3-1
CDR3: CASSHGRNNEQFF

D: TRBD1
J: TRBJ1-2
V: TRBV20-1
CDR3: CSASQTGRSGYTF

D: TRBD1
J: TRBJ2-2
V: TRBV29-1
CDR3: CSVAFRGSGGTGELFF

D: .
J: TRBJ2-2
V: TRBV5-6
CDR3: CASSGTGELFF

D: .
J: TRBJ2-1
V: TRBV28
CDR3: CASSEGSRPSEQFF

D: .
J: TRBJ2-2
V: TRBV5-1
CDR3: CASMGPTGGTGELFF

D: TRBD1
J: TRBJ1-5
V: TRBV28
CDR3: CASSQIRDRGQPQHF

D: TRBD2
J: TRBJ2-7
V: TRBV30
CDR3: CAWSVSGIDYEQYF

D: .
J: TRBJ2-5
V: TRBV28
CDR3: CASSLGREETQYF

D: .
J: TRBJ1-1
V: TRBV18
CDR3: CASSPPGKIGNTEAFF

D: TRBD1
J: TRBJ2-7
V: TRBV7-9
CDR3: CASSSGQGSFYEQYF

D: .
J: TRBJ2-1
V: TRBV9
CDR3: CASSASGYNEQFF

D: .
J: TRBJ2-3
V: TRBV30
CDR3: CAWSHGGPSDTQYF

D: TRBD1
J: TRBJ1-4
V: TRBV10-2
CDR3: CVSSDRGREKLFF